This TCR beta chain stems from a study of identical twins' blood T cells. Study processing details: Each donor had about 100,000 to nearly 550,000 clonotypes. TCRdb fed the 5' RACE reads into MiXCR, producing one record per CDR3 protein. Clone size and V and J calls follow TCRdb, not the original study. The table records fewer than 450,000 distinct CDR3 sequences, under 30% of them present only once. The CDR3 has 17 amino acids. V lost 0 bases to trimming and J lost 0 bases, with 11 bases between them. Germline V lookup: CDR1 MRHNA, CDR2 SNTAGT. This clonotype was recorded at least ten times. This TCR came from a woman aged 18 to 49 in good health. This chain joins TRBV6-4 and TRBJ2-2, with TRBD2 as a possible D gene (6 bases). Input material: PBMCs. The CDR3 DNA is TGTGCCAGCAGTGACTCGTCGGGGGTCCCGAACACCGGGGAGCTGTTTTTT. The encoded protein is CASSDSSGVPNTGELFF.